The next 23 T cell receptor beta chains were all read from a single sample in a study of blood T cell repertoires in COVID-19. Method: immunoSEQ multiplex PCR; TCRdb's copy keeps in-frame clones and lacks some. The sample lists about 97,000 clones; approximately 89% were seen once. The sequencing sample was made of peripheral blood. The source of these receptors is a human donor in a cohort sampled during active COVID-19.

This clone was observed a single time. The chain carries TRBV18 and TRBJ2-3, with 8 bases that match TRBD2. Looked up from germline, CDR1 is KGHSH and CDR2 is LQKENI. Trimming at V came to 2 bases and at J to 1 base, leaving 5 bases not matched to a gene. The CDR3 contains 16 residues. Here the CDR3 reads CASSPRTSGRTDTQYF. Here the CDR3 DNA reads TGTGCCAGCTCACCAAGAACTAGCGGACGCACAGATACGCAGTATTTT.

In this sample, this clone turned up once. This clone may be a read error of a much larger clone one base away. The rearrangement uses TRBV2 and TRBJ2-7, with D hard to call. The CDR3 has 15 residues. Germline V CDR1 and CDR2: SNHLY, FYNNEI. This CDR3 is CTSSVSPNPSYEQYF. The CDR3 nucleotides read TGTACCAGCAGTGTTAGTCCTAACCCCTCCTACGAGCAGTACTTC. The entire variable domain, with the rest obtained from reference TRBV2 and TRBJ2-7, is as follows: EPEVTQTPSHQVTQMGQEVILRCVPISNHLYFYWYRQILGQKVEFLVSFYNNEISEKSEIFDDQFSVERPDGSNFTLKIRSTKLEDSAMYFCTSSVSPNPSYEQYFGPGTRLTVT.

V usage is TRBV3-1 (or the pseudogene TRBV3-2) and J usage is TRBJ2-7, with a weak D call TRBD2 (6 bases). V dropped 4 bases and J dropped 5 bases, with 18 bases sitting between them. The CDR3 totals 15 residues. The germline CDR1 and CDR2 sequences are LGHDT and YNNKEL (reference sequence). In DNA, the CDR3 is TGTGCCAGCAGCCCTCCGGGACTCCAACAGGACGAGCAGTACTTC. Translating it yields CASSPPGLQQDEQYF.

The J gene is TRBJ1-1, the V gene TRBV2; D perhaps matches TRBD1 (5 bases). The CDR3 extends over 13 amino acids. Trimming left V 9 bases short and J 1 base short, with 12 bases between. Per the germline V gene, CDR1 is SNHLY and CDR2 is FYNNEI. The CDR3 loop reads CASGHKTNTEAFF. The CDR3 DNA is TGTGCCAGTGGACACAAGACGAACACTGAAGCTTTCTTT.

The chain employs TRBV11-2 and TRBJ2-2; 9 bases are shared with TRBD2. CDR3 length: 19 amino acids. CDR1 is SGHAT, CDR2 FQNNGV, per germline. The V segment lost 2 bases and the J segment 4 bases; nucleotides outside the gene matches: 14. The CDR3: CASSLFSGGLAGRTGELFF. The DNA for the CDR3 is TGTGCCAGCAGCTTATTTTCGGGGGGGCTAGCGGGACGCACCGGGGAGCTGTTTTTT.

The chain uses TRBV4-1 and TRBJ1-1; D unresolved. The CDR3 length is 13 residues. CDR1 is MGHRA and CDR2 is YSYEKL in the germline V gene. V was pared by 4 bases and J by 1 base, with 7 bases between. The DNA of the CDR3 is TGCGCCAGCAGCCCGCACGGGAACACTGAAGCTTTCTTT. Translating gives CASSPHGNTEAFF.

V is TRBV29-1 and J is TRBJ2-7, with TRBD1 matching over 10 bases. J lost 4 bases, V lost 7 bases, and 7 bases had no gene match. This CDR3 is built from 13 residues. Germline CDR1 is SQVTM and CDR2 is ANQGSEA. The CDR3 region is CSGGSGQGYEQYF. The CDR3 bases are TGCAGCGGGGGCTCGGGACAGGGGTACGAGCAGTACTTC.

The sample holds one count of this clone. The rearrangement links TRBV19 to TRBJ2-5, with a weak D call TRBD1 (6 bases). This CDR3 is 14 amino acids long. V lost 5 bases, J lost 2 bases, and 12 bases lay in between. CDR1 is LNHDA, CDR2 SQIVND, per germline (reference sequence). CDR3 region: CASSFWTEQETQYF. The CDR3, as DNA: TGTGCCAGTAGTTTTTGGACAGAGCAAGAGACCCAGTACTTC. Combining the CDR3 with reference TRBV19 and TRBJ2-5 gives the whole variable domain DGGITQSPKYLFRKEGQNVTLSCEQNLNHDAMYWYRQDPGQGLRLIYYSQIVNDFQKGDIAEGYSVSREKKESFPLTVTSAQKNPTAFYLCASSFWTEQETQYFGPGTRLLVL.

This chain uses TRBV19 with TRBJ2-7; D is ambiguous. From germline, CDR1 is LNHDA and CDR2 SQIVND (reference sequence). The CDR3 is made up of 11 amino acids. Deletions cut 4 bases from V and 5 bases from J, with 6 bases between. Written as DNA, the CDR3 is TGTGCCAGTAGTAGAGGCGACGAGCAGTACTTC. Protein product: CASSRGDEQYF.

CDR3 sequence: CASSQDPGSPGTQYF. In DNA form, the CDR3 reads TGTGCCAGCAGCCAAGATCCTGGTAGCCCGGGTACGCAGTATTTT. The rearrangement uses TRBV4-2 and TRBJ2-3; D is unclear. The CDR3 extends over 15 amino acids. V lost 0 bases to trimming and J lost 8 bases, with 15 bases between them. CDR1 LGHNA and CDR2 YNFKEQ come from the germline V gene.

J is TRBJ2-7 and V is TRBV19; D is perhaps TRBD1 (5 bases). The V end lost 3 bases, the J end lost 2 bases, and 17 bases lay between the germline ends. From germline, CDR1 is LNHDA and CDR2 SQIVND (reference sequence). This CDR3 is 16 amino acids long. CDR3 DNA sequence: TGTGCCAGTAGTATCCGTTTGAGTCAGGACACCTACGAGCAGTACTTC. This codes for CASSIRLSQDTYEQYF.

This clone was seen only once. The J gene is TRBJ1-1, the V gene TRBV4-2, with D possibly being TRBD1 (5 bases). The germline V gene has CDR1 LGHNA and CDR2 YNFKEQ. With 0 bases removed from V and 0 bases from J, the gap between germline ends came to 17 bases. This CDR3 is built from 18 residues. The CDR3 spells CASSQDWAGRAMNTEAFF. As DNA, the CDR3 is TGTGCCAGCAGCCAAGATTGGGCAGGGCGAGCAATGAACACTGAAGCTTTCTTT.

The V call is TRBV19, the J call TRBJ2-1; 8 nucleotides line up with TRBD1. V gave up 3 bases and J gave up 8 bases; unmatched junction bases: 9. The CDR3 runs 15 residues. Germline V gene sequence: CDR1 LNHDA, CDR2 SQIVND (reference sequence). DNA of the CDR3: TGTGCCAGTAGTATTTTGGGGGGACAGGTTGATGAGCAGTTCTTC. It is translated as CASSILGGQVDEQFF.

Ten or more counts support this clone. The chain recombines TRBV27 with TRBJ2-2; weak D call: TRBD1 (5 bases). The germline V gene has CDR1 MNHEY and CDR2 SMNVEV (reference sequence). V lost 3 bases to trimming and J lost 9 bases, with 11 bases between them. This CDR3 is built from 13 residues. CDR3 coding DNA: TGTGCCAGCAGTTTTGGAAGGGGTCGGGAGCTGTTTTTT. It yields the protein CASSFGRGRELFF.

CDR3 DNA sequence: TGTGCCATCAGTACCAGGACAGCTAACGCCTATGGCTACACCTTC. It specifies CAISTRTANAYGYTF. The rearrangement uses TRBV10-3 and TRBJ1-2; maybe TRBD1 (6 bases). The germline V and J ends were trimmed by 5 bases and 4 bases, with 17 bases remaining between them. The CDR3 loop spans 15 amino acids. Germline CDR1 reads ENHRY; CDR2 reads SYGVKD.

The rearrangement links TRBV28 to TRBJ1-2; D gene ambiguous. The CDR3 consists of 12 residues. CDR1 and CDR2 from the germline V gene are MDHEN and SYDVKM. V was trimmed by 3 bases and J by 5 bases, leaving 7 bases between them. Written as DNA, the CDR3 is TGTGCCAGCAGTTTGGCATTATATGGCTACACCTTC. Translated, it gives CASSLALYGYTF.

The V call is TRBV29-1, the J call TRBJ2-1, with a tentative D call TRBD2 (6 bases). CDR1 is SQVTM and CDR2 is ANQGSEA in the germline V gene. The CDR3 has 13 amino acids. V dropped 7 bases and J dropped 11 bases, with 21 bases sitting between them. CDR3 sequence reads: CSDTRAGRIQQFF. CDR3 nucleotides: TGCAGCGACACGAGGGCGGGACGGATTCAGCAGTTCTTC.

The gene calls are TRBV6-5 and TRBJ1-1; D perhaps matches TRBD1 (6 bases). Germline V CDR1 and CDR2: MNHEY, SVGAGI. There are 12 residues in the CDR3. V was shortened by 11 bases and J by 3 bases, with 13 bases between the two germline ends. The CDR3 protein is CASGTIDTEAFF. CDR3 bases: TGTGCCTCTGGGACAATTGACACTGAAGCTTTCTTT.

This chain connects TRBV6-2 or TRBV6-3 to TRBJ2-7; D gene unclear. The germline gives CDR1 MNHEY, CDR2 SVGEGT. CDR3 length equals 14 residues. V was trimmed by 0 bases and J by 1 base, leaving 7 bases between them. This CDR3 is CASSYSAGSYEQYF. As DNA, the CDR3 is TGTGCCAGCAGTTACTCGGCAGGTTCCTACGAGCAGTACTTC.

This clone was detected a few times. The chain recombines TRBV11-2 with TRBJ2-2; 7 bases align to TRBD1. Trimming at V came to 4 bases and at J to 4 bases, leaving 0 bases not matched to a gene. Looked up from germline, CDR1 is SGHAT and CDR2 is FQNNGV. The CDR3 runs 13 residues. CDR3 residues: CASSWTGTGELFF. CDR3 DNA: TGTGCCAGCAGCTGGACAGGCACCGGGGAGCTGTTTTTT.

The chain is built from TRBV11-1 and TRBJ2-1, with 7 bases that match TRBD2. Germline V gene data show CDR1 as SGHAT and CDR2 as FQDESV (reference sequence). Germline trimming cut 1 base from V and 6 bases from J; bases unmatched to any gene: 6. There are 15 residues in the CDR3. The CDR3 here is CASSLVAGASNEQFF. The DNA for the CDR3 is TGTGCCAGCAGCTTAGTGGCGGGAGCCTCCAATGAGCAGTTCTTC.

This chain links TRBV7-2 with TRBJ2-7, with D possibly matching TRBD1 (5 bases). Trimming took 1 base from V and 1 from J, leaving 11 bases between them. This CDR3 is built from 15 residues. The V gene's germline CDR1 is SGHTA and CDR2 FQGNSA. CDR3 sequence reads: CASSLEGLSSYEQYF. Here the CDR3 DNA reads TGTGCCAGCAGCTTAGAGGGGCTCAGTTCCTACGAGCAGTACTTC.

V gene TRBV28 combines with J gene TRBJ1-3; 7 nucleotides match TRBD1. Germline V gene sequence: CDR1 MDHEN, CDR2 SYDVKM. This CDR3 is built from 16 residues. The V gene end was trimmed by 7 bases and the J gene end by 2 bases; junction bases not matched to a gene: 11. For the CDR3, the DNA is TGTGCCAGCACCCTCCGGTGGCAGGGGGCTGGAAACACCATATATTTT. Translation: CASTLRWQGAGNTIYF.